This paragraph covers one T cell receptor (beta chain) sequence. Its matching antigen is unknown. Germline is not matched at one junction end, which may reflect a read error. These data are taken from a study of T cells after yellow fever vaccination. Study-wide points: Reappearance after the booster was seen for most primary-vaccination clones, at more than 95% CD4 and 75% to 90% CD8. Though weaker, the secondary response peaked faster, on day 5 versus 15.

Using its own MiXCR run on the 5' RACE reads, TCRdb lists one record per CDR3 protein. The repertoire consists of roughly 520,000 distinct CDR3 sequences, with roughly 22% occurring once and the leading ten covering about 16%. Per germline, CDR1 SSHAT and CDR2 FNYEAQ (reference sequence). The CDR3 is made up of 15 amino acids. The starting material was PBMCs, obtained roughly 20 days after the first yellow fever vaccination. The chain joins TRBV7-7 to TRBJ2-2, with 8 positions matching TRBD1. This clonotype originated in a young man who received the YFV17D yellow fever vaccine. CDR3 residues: CASSHDRGGTGELFF. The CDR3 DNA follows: TGTGCTAGCAGCCACGACAGGGGCGGCACCGGGGAGCTGTTTTTT. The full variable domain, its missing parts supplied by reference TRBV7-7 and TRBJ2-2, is GAGVSQSPRYKVTKRGQDVTLRCDPISSHATLYWYQQALGQGPEFLTYFNYEAQPDKSGLPSDRFSAERPEGSISTLTIQRTEQRDSAMYRCASSHDRGGTGELFFGEGSRLTVL.